These 6 T cell receptor beta chains originate from one sample sequenced in a study of cytomegalovirus exposure and HLA in healthy donors. The PCR made use of 60 Vbeta and 13 Jbeta primers. Profiling relied on immunoSEQ multiplex PCR, and the TCRdb table lists in-frame clones only, not all of them. The table includes around 99,000 clones, over 75% detected once. The sample taken for sequencing was PBMCs. The source of these receptors is a man aged 25 to 40 in good health and CMV-seronegative.

The V call is TRBV19, the J call TRBJ1-1; 8 bases fit TRBD1. Germline V gives CDR1 LNHDA, CDR2 SQIVND (reference sequence). The CDR3 contains 14 residues. Trimming at V came to 7 bases and at J to 4 bases, leaving 8 bases not matched to a gene. The CDR3 loop is CASMGTGRGTEAFF. CDR3 coding DNA: TGTGCCAGTATGGGGACAGGCCGTGGCACTGAAGCTTTCTTT.

V gene TRBV11-2 combines with J gene TRBJ2-2, with TRBD2 identical over 8 bases. The V gene end was trimmed by 6 bases and the J gene end by 3 bases; junction bases not matched to a gene: 6. CDR3 length: 15 residues. Germline loops: CDR1 SGHAT, CDR2 FQNNGV. The CDR3 sequence is CASRPSGSYTGELFF. The DNA for the CDR3 is TGTGCCAGCAGGCCCAGCGGGAGTTACACCGGGGAGCTGTTTTTT.

This clone was detected a few times. This chain links TRBV2 with TRBJ1-4; tentatively, D is TRBD1 (6 bases). Trimming took 6 bases from V and 10 from J, leaving 15 bases between them. Germline V lookup: CDR1 SNHLY, CDR2 FYNNEI. The CDR3 covers 13 residues. The CDR3 reads CASRPGQLRKLFF. DNA for the CDR3: TGTGCCAGCAGGCCCGGACAGCTCAGAAAACTGTTTTTT.

The chain joins TRBV28 to TRBJ2-7, with D perhaps matching TRBD1 (7 bases). V gave up 6 bases and J gave up 0 bases, with 12 bases separating them. This CDR3 has 14 residues. CDR1 and CDR2 (germline): MDHEN, SYDVKM. This chain's CDR3 is CASRRRGLSYEQYF. CDR3 in DNA: TGTGCCAGCAGAAGGAGGGGGCTCTCCTACGAGCAGTACTTC.

The chain joins TRBV6-5 to TRBJ2-3; weak D call: TRBD1 (5 bases). CDR1 and CDR2 (germline): MNHEY, SVGAGI. The V end lost 2 bases, the J end lost 3 bases, and 12 bases lay between the germline ends. This CDR3 is built from 15 residues. In DNA form, the CDR3 reads TGTGCCAGCAGTTACAGGACAAGGTGGACAGATACGCAGTATTTT. Protein product: CASSYRTRWTDTQYF.

The chain joins TRBV5-6 to TRBJ1-2, with a tentative D call TRBD1 (5 bases). Germline CDR1 and CDR2: SGHDT and YYEEEE. The V gene lost 0 bases and the J gene lost 3 bases, with 9 bases spanning the gap. The CDR3 has 14 residues. CDR3 protein: CASSLGGEYYGYTF. The CDR3 nucleotides are TGTGCCAGCAGCTTGGGGGGCGAATACTATGGCTACACCTTC.